The rows below give T cell receptor beta chains drawn from one sample of a study of radiation and T cells in renal cell carcinoma. Here immunoSEQ multiplex PCR was the method, and the copy in TCRdb shows in-frame clones only, minus some. Among some 75,000 clones, about 81% were seen once, and the ten largest hold nearly 6%. The sequencing here drew on blood, taken from a patient whose treatment included radiotherapy and nephrectomy. The receptors derive from a man aged 55 to 69 with renal cell carcinoma. Both conserved end residues are part of each CDR3. Each record gives: clone size, D gene, J gene, V gene, CDR3 protein, CDR3 DNA. The D gene is left open where the match is weak. The size field is filled for only some rows; it gives once, few, many or a size class.

>-|-|TRBJ2-3|TRBV5-4
CASSLAGTDTQYF
TGTGCCAGCAGCTTGGCGGGTACAGATACGCAGTATTTT
>-|-|TRBJ2-5|TRBV5-5
CASSLQAVNRETQYF
TGTGCCAGCAGCCTTCAGGCAGTTAATAGAGAGACCCAGTACTTC
>few|TRBD2|TRBJ2-5|TRBV7-3
CASSLREGETQYF
TGTGCCAGCAGCTTAAGGGAGGGGGAGACCCAGTACTTC
>-|TRBD2|TRBJ2-1|TRBV27
CASSVASGFYNEQFF
TGTGCCAGCAGTGTGGCTAGCGGATTCTACAATGAGCAGTTCTTC
>-|TRBD1|TRBJ1-4|TRBV2
CASSYDRGGEKLFF
TGTGCCAGCAGTTACGACAGGGGGGGTGAAAAACTGTTTTTT
>-|-|TRBJ2-2|TRBV11-2
CASSWTGELFF
TGTGCCAGCAGCTGGACCGGGGAGCTGTTTTTT
>-|-|TRBJ2-7|TRBV30
CAWSEGEQYF
TGTGCCTGGAGTGAGGGTGAGCAGTACTTC
>-|-|TRBJ2-6|TRBV5-8
CASSTGRVTGANVLTF
TGTGCCAGCAGCACCGGGCGGGTGACTGGGGCCAACGTCCTGACTTTC
>once|-|TRBJ2-2|TRBV5-1
CASAPGTSTGELFF
TGCGCCAGCGCCCCAGGGACGAGCACCGGGGAGCTGTTTTTT
>once|-|TRBJ2-1|TRBV6-1
CASSARADEQFF
TGTGCCAGCAGTGCTAGGGCGGATGAGCAGTTCTTC
>-|TRBD1|TRBJ2-2|TRBV7-8
CASSLVGRGLGNTGELFF
TGTGCCAGCAGCTTAGTGGGCAGGGGGCTGGGTAACACCGGGGAGCTGTTTTTT
>-|-|TRBJ2-7|TRBV11-2
CASSLVTRPTESEQYF
TGTGCCAGCAGCCTAGTCACCAGACCGACCGAGTCCGAGCAGTACTTC
>-|TRBD1|TRBJ1-5|TRBV19
CASSIPGQGAVYSNQPQHF
TGTGCCAGTAGTATACCCGGACAGGGGGCCGTGTATAGCAATCAGCCCCAGCATTTT
>-|-|TRBJ2-6|TRBV7-2
CASSEQGLSGANVLTF
TGTGCCAGCAGCGAACAGGGACTCTCTGGGGCCAACGTCCTGACTTTC
>-|-|TRBJ2-7|TRBV27
CASSLSAWYEQYF
TGTGCCAGCAGTTTATCGGCCTGGTACGAGCAGTACTTC
>-|TRBD1|TRBJ2-1|TRBV11-2
CASSLIGGQWNEQFF
TGTGCCAGCAGCTTAATTGGGGGACAGTGGAATGAGCAGTTCTTC
>-|TRBD1|TRBJ2-6|TRBV15
CATSSPTPGQGMGGANVLTF
TGTGCCACCAGCAGTCCCACTCCGGGACAGGGGATGGGAGGGGCCAACGTCCTGACTTTC
>few|TRBD2|TRBJ2-7|TRBV10-1
CASSASGVLSYEQYF
TGCGCCAGCAGTGCGAGCGGGGTGCTCTCCTACGAGCAGTACTTC
>-|-|TRBJ2-1|TRBV5-1
CASSFPGPYNEQFF
TGCGCCAGCAGCTTCCCGGGACCATACAATGAGCAGTTCTTC
>-|-|TRBJ2-7|TRBV5-1
CASSLSLEFGQYF
TGCGCCAGCAGCTTGTCTCTTGAGTTCGGGCAGTACTTC
>-|-|TRBJ1-2|TRBV4-3
CASSQGGSRYGYTF
TGCGCCAGCAGCCAGGGGGGAAGTCGCTATGGCTACACCTTC
>-|TRBD1|TRBJ2-1|TRBV18
CASSPDRGSYNEQFF
TGTGCCAGCTCACCGGACAGGGGGTCCTACAATGAGCAGTTCTTC
>-|-|TRBJ2-3|TRBV10-3
CAIGRDGRTDTQYF
TGTGCCATCGGGCGGGACGGCCGCACAGATACGCAGTATTTT
>-|-|TRBJ2-3|TRBV7-2
CASSRSGAPRDTQYF
TGTGCCAGCAGCCGATCAGGAGCCCCCAGGGATACGCAGTATTTT
>once|TRBD1|TRBJ1-5|TRBV23-1
CASSQVVRQGFHGNQPQHF
TGCGCCAGCAGTCAAGTGGTGAGACAGGGGTTTCACGGCAATCAGCCCCAGCATTTT
>-|-|TRBJ2-2|TRBV4-1
CASSPPWGENTGELFF
TGCGCCAGCAGCCCCCCCTGGGGCGAGAACACCGGGGAGCTGTTTTTT
>once|TRBD2|TRBJ2-2|TRBV6-4
CASSDVPGLAGPGELFF
TGTGCCAGCAGTGACGTTCCGGGACTAGCGGGCCCCGGGGAGCTGTTTTTT
>-|-|TRBJ2-7|TRBV2
CASRVSSYEQYF
TGTGCCAGCAGAGTGAGCTCCTACGAGCAGTACTTC
>-|TRBD1|TRBJ1-2|TRBV11-2
CASSLVGQGAYGYTF
TGTGCCAGCAGCTTGGTTGGACAGGGGGCCTATGGCTACACCTTC
>-|-|TRBJ1-5|TRBV6-5
CASSRAASNQPQHF
TGTGCCAGCAGCCGGGCGGCCAGCAATCAGCCCCAGCATTTT
>-|TRBD2|TRBJ2-5|TRBV4-2
CASSQERFTGLAGEGDEETQYF
TGTGCCAGCAGCCAAGAAAGGTTTACGGGACTAGCGGGAGAGGGGGATGAAGAGACCCAGTACTTC
>-|TRBD2|TRBJ2-7|TRBV5-1
CASRREGSLYEQYF
TGCGCCAGCCGGCGGGAGGGGAGTCTCTACGAGCAGTACTTC
>-|-|TRBJ2-1|TRBV6-1
CASSEGPSSYNEQFF
TGTGCCAGCAGTGAAGGCCCGAGCTCCTACAATGAGCAGTTCTTC
>-|TRBD1|TRBJ2-7|TRBV29-1
CSVLGQSYEQYF
TGCAGCGTCCTGGGACAGTCATACGAGCAGTACTTC
>-|-|TRBJ2-5|TRBV2
CAMGSTGRGTETQYF
TGTGCCATGGGCTCGACCGGGCGTGGGACAGAGACCCAGTACTTC
>once|TRBD2|TRBJ2-2|TRBV13
CASSPLAGANTGELFF
TGTGCCAGCAGCCCCCTTGCGGGAGCGAACACCGGGGAGCTGTTTTTT
>-|-|TRBJ2-7|TRBV27
CASSLRRGAYEQYF
TGTGCCAGCAGTTTACGTAGAGGGGCCTACGAGCAGTACTTC
>once|-|TRBJ2-7|TRBV7-8
CASSLGVAYEQYF
TGTGCCAGCAGCTTAGGGGTAGCGTACGAGCAGTACTTC
>-|TRBD2|TRBJ2-1|TRBV10-3
CAISPGLAGSFYNEQFF
TGTGCCATCTCCCCGGGACTAGCGGGAAGTTTCTACAATGAGCAGTTCTTC
>-|-|TRBJ2-1|TRBV6-5
CASSYADSSSYNEQFF
TGTGCCAGCAGTTACGCCGACTCAAGCTCCTACAATGAGCAGTTCTTC
>-|TRBD2|TRBJ2-7|TRBV27
CASSLSAGTLREQYF
TGTGCCAGCAGTTTATCAGCGGGGACGCTGAGGGAGCAGTACTTC
>-|TRBD2|TRBJ2-2|TRBV7-6
CASSLAIVLLAGVDGELFF
TGTGCCAGCAGCTTAGCGATTGTGTTACTAGCGGGAGTGGACGGGGAGCTGTTTTTT
>-|TRBD1|TRBJ1-4|TRBV27
CASSLSGTGLFNEKLFF
TGTGCCAGCAGTTTATCAGGGACAGGGCTTTTTAATGAAAAACTGTTTTTT
>few|-|TRBJ1-1|TRBV29-1
CSAQRGTEAFF
TGCAGCGCCCAGAGGGGCACTGAAGCTTTCTTT
>few|TRBD1|TRBJ2-7|TRBV18
CASSPDRVGSEQYF
TGTGCCAGCTCACCGGACAGGGTCGGGAGCGAGCAGTACTTC
>-|TRBD1|TRBJ1-1|TRBV15
CATSPPGQETRGPNTEAFF
TGTGCCACCAGCCCTCCCGGACAGGAAACACGGGGCCCGAACACTGAAGCTTTCTTT
>once|-|TRBJ2-5|TRBV19
CASSDPLWGQETQYF
TGTGCCAGTAGTGACCCCCTTTGGGGGCAAGAGACCCAGTACTTC
>-|-|TRBJ2-2|TRBV11-2
CASSLDSRFLVRDTGELFF
TGTGCCAGCAGCTTAGATTCCCGCTTCTTAGTCAGGGACACCGGGGAGCTGTTTTTT
>once|-|TRBJ2-7|TRBV21-1
CASSTKGGRTSGRRSYEQYF
TGTGCCAGCAGCACGAAAGGGGGTAGGACTAGCGGGAGGCGGTCCTACGAGCAGTACTTC
>-|TRBD1|TRBJ2-2|TRBV6-6
CASSPQGAGTGELFF
TGTGCCAGCAGTCCACAGGGGGCGGGCACCGGGGAGCTGTTTTTT
>-|-|TRBJ1-3|TRBV7-2
CASSLQWASGNTIYF
TGTGCCAGCAGCTTACAATGGGCTTCTGGAAACACCATATATTTT
>-|-|TRBJ1-3|TRBV6-1
CASTGEFGNTIYF
TGTGCCAGCACAGGGGAATTTGGAAACACCATATATTTT
>-|TRBD1|TRBJ2-3|TRBV4-1
CASSQDGASGQGTDTQYF
TGCGCCAGCAGCCAAGATGGAGCTTCTGGACAGGGGACAGATACGCAGTATTTT
>-|-|TRBJ1-6|TRBV27
CASSPGQRNSPLHF
TGTGCCAGCAGCCCCGGACAGAGGAATTCACCCCTCCACTTT